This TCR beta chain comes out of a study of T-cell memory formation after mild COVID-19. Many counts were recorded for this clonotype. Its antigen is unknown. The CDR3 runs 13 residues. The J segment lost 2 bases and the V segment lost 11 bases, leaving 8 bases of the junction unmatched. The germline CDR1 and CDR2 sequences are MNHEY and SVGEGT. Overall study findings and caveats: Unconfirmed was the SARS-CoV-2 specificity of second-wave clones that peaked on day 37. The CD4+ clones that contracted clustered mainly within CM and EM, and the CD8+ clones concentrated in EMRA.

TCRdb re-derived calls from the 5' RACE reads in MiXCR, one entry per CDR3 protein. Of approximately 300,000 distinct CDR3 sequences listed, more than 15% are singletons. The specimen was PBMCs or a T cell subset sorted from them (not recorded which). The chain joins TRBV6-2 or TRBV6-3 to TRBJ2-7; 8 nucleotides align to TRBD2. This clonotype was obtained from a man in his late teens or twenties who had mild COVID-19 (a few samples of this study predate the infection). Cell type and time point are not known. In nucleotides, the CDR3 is TGTGCCGGCGCGCCCGGGGGGGCCTACGAGCAGTACTTC. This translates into CAGAPGGAYEQYF.